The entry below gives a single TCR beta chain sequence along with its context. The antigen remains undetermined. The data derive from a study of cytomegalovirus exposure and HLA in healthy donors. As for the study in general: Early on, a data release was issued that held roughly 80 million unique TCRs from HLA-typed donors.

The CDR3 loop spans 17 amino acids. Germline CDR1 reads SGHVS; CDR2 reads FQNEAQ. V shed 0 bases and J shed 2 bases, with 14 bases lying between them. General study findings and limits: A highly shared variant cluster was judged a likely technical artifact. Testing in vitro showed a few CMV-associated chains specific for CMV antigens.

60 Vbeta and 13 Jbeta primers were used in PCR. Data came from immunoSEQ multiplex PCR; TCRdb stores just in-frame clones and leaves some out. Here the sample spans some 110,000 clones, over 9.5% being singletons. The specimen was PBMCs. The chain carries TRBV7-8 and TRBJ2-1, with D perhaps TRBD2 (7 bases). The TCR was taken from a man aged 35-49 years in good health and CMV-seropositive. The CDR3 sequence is CASSLARGGGTYNEQFF. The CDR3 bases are TGTGCCAGCAGCTTAGCGAGGGGGGGAGGAACCTACAATGAGCAGTTCTTC.